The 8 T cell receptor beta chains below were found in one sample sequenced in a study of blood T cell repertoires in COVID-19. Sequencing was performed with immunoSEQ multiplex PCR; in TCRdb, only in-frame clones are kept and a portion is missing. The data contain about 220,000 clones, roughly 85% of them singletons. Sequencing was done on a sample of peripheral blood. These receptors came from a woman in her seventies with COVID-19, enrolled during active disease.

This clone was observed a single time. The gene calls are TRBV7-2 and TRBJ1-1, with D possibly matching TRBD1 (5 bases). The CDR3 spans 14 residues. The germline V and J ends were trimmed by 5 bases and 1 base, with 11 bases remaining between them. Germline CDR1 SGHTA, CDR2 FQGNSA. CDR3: CASSSYQGNTEAFF. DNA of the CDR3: TGTGCCAGCAGCAGCTACCAGGGGAACACTGAAGCTTTCTTT.

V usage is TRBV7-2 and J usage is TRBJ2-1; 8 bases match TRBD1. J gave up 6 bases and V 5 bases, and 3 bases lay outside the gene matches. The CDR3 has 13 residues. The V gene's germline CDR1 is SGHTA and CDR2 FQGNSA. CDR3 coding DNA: TGTGCCAGCAGCATCAGGGGGCCCAATGAGCAGTTCTTC. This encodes CASSIRGPNEQFF.

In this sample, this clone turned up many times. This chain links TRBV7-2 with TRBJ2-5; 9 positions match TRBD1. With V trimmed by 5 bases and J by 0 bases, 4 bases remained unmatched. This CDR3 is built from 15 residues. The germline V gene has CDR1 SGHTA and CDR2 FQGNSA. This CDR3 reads CASSPDRGYQETQYF. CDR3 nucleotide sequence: TGTGCCAGCAGCCCCGACAGGGGGTACCAAGAGACCCAGTACTTC.

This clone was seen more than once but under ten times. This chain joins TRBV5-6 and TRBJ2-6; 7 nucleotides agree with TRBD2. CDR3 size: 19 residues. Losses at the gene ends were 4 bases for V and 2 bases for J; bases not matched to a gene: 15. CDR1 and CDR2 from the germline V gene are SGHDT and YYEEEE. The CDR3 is CASSPNWGGLLAGANVLTF. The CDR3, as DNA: TGTGCCAGCAGCCCTAATTGGGGGGGACTCTTAGCTGGGGCCAACGTCCTGACTTTC.

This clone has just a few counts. The CDR3 sequence is CASSPRVRGISYEQYF. The CDR3 DNA follows: TGTGCCAGTAGTCCCAGAGTGCGAGGAATCTCCTACGAGCAGTACTTC. The chain joins TRBV19 to TRBJ2-7; D not resolved. Germline CDR1 reads LNHDA; CDR2 reads SQIVND (reference sequence). With 5 bases removed from V and 0 bases from J, the gap between germline ends came to 17 bases. The CDR3 has 16 residues.

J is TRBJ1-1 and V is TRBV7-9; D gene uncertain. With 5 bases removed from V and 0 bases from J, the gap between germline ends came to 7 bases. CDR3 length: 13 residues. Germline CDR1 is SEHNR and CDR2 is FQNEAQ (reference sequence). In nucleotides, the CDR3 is TGTGCCAGCAGCCGCAGTCTGAACACTGAAGCTTTCTTT. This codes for CASSRSLNTEAFF.

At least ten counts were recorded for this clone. This CDR3 is CASSYSEGAGEKLFF. The DNA of the CDR3 is TGTGCCAGTAGTTACTCGGAGGGGGCAGGCGAAAAACTGTTTTTT. V usage is TRBV19 and J usage is TRBJ1-4, with 7 nucleotides matching TRBD1. Germline-derived CDR1 and CDR2 are LNHDA and SQIVND (reference sequence). V was clipped by 5 bases and J by 8 bases; unmatched bases: 11. The CDR3 is 15 residues long.

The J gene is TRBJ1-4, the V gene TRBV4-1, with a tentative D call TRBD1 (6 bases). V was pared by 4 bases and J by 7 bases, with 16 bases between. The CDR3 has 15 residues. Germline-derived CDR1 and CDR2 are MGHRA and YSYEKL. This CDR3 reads CASSLTGSLGEKLFF. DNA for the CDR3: TGCGCCAGCAGCCTCACAGGGTCCTTGGGTGAAAAACTGTTTTTT.